A selection of T cell receptor beta chains follows, all from one sample in a study of T cells in localized non-small cell lung cancer. This table comes from immunoSEQ multiplex PCR, and its TCRdb copy is limited to in-frame clones, with some not included. The sample carries tens of thousands of clones, 70% to 90% recorded once. The sequencing here drew on peripheral blood, taken before any cancer treatment. These receptors were obtained from a female donor over 55 with stage I lung adenocarcinoma. The CDR3 runs from the conserved cysteine through the conserved F or W. D genes are given only for firm matches. Size is omitted from some rows. Given values are once, few, many or a class for expanded clones.

v_call,d_call,j_call,cdr3_length,clone_size,cdr3_aa,cdr3_nt
TRBV6-1,TRBD1,TRBJ2-2,15,NA,CASHRDRRNTGELFF,TGTGCCAGCCACCGGGACAGGAGGAACACCGGGGAGCTGTTTTTT
TRBV30,NA,TRBJ1-4,17,NA,CAWSVPPHVRREEKLFF,TGTGCCTGGAGTGTACCCCCCCACGTAAGGAGGGAAGAAAAACTGTTTTTT
TRBV19,TRBD1,TRBJ2-5,14,NA,CASSIRGRGETQYF,TGTGCCAGTAGTATCAGGGGGCGAGGAGAGACCCAGTACTTC
TRBV2,NA,TRBJ2-4,15,NA,CASSEIRLAKNIQYF,TGTGCCAGCAGTGAAATAAGGCTTGCCAAAAACATTCAGTACTTC
TRBV4-3,TRBD1,TRBJ2-4,16,NA,CASSQGTGGNKNIQYF,TGCGCCAGCAGCCAAGGCACAGGGGGCAACAAAAACATTCAGTACTTC
TRBV6-1,NA,TRBJ2-5,11,once,CASRTGRTQYF,TGTGCCAGCAGGACAGGAAGGACCCAGTACTTC
TRBV11-1,NA,TRBJ1-2,14,NA,CASSSMPGAYGYTF,TGTGCCAGCAGCTCGATGCCCGGGGCCTATGGCTACACCTTC
TRBV5-1,NA,TRBJ2-7,13,NA,CASSLPPGIEQYF,TGCGCCAGCAGCTTGCCCCCTGGGATCGAGCAGTACTTC
TRBV5-4,NA,TRBJ1-1,14,NA,CASSLGTQNTEAFF,TGTGCCAGCAGTCTGGGGACGCAGAACACTGAAGCTTTCTTT
TRBV10-3,NA,TRBJ2-7,12,once,CAISESQDEQYF,TGTGCCATCAGTGAGTCCCAAGACGAGCAGTACTTC
TRBV30,TRBD2,TRBJ2-4,14,NA,CAVEVAGGPNIQYF,TGTGCCGTGGAGGTAGCGGGAGGGCCAAACATTCAGTACTTC
TRBV9,NA,TRBJ1-6,14,many,CASTLREFNSPLHF,TGTGCCAGCACACTCAGGGAATTCAATTCACCCCTCCACTTT
TRBV27,NA,TRBJ2-1,13,NA,CASSLRGGDEQFF,TGTGCCAGCAGTTTAAGGGGAGGTGATGAGCAGTTCTTC
TRBV4-2,NA,TRBJ2-2,16,NA,CASSEKLAPNTGELFF,TGTGCCAGCAGCGAAAAGTTGGCCCCGAACACCGGGGAGCTGTTTTTT
TRBV28,NA,TRBJ1-5,16,NA,CASSNLRGSSNQPQHF,TGTGCCAGCAGTAATCTCAGGGGCTCGAGCAATCAGCCCCAGCATTTT
TRBV9,TRBD2,TRBJ2-6,15,NA,CASEGRGTGANVLTF,TGTGCCAGCGAAGGGCGGGGGACTGGGGCCAACGTCCTGACTTTC
TRBV19,NA,TRBJ1-2,14,NA,CASSPEVGDYGYTF,TGTGCCAGTAGTCCCGAAGTAGGAGACTATGGCTACACCTTC
TRBV5-7,NA,TRBJ1-1,17,NA,CASTTPGMVIPNTEAFF,TGTGCCAGCACCACCCCAGGGATGGTGATCCCGAACACTGAAGCTTTCTTT
TRBV5-1,NA,TRBJ2-3,15,NA,CASSLANYGEDTQYF,TGCGCCAGCAGCTTGGCCAATTACGGGGAAGATACGCAGTATTTT
TRBV5-1,NA,TRBJ1-6,15,once,CASSLGALGNSPLHF,TGCGCCAGCAGCTTGGGGGCCTTGGGGAATTCACCCCTCCACTTT
TRBV2,NA,TRBJ1-3,15,NA,CASTQDGAWGNTIYF,TGTGCCAGCACCCAAGACGGAGCTTGGGGAAACACCATATATTTT
TRBV6-6,NA,TRBJ2-2,13,NA,CASSPPYTGELFF,TGTGCCAGCAGCCCTCCCTACACCGGGGAGCTGTTTTTT
TRBV11-2,NA,TRBJ1-1,16,NA,CASSSHPDGLNTEAFF,TGTGCCAGCAGCTCCCATCCCGACGGGCTGAACACTGAAGCTTTCTTT